The rows below give T cell receptor beta chains drawn from one sample of a study of blood T cell repertoires in COVID-19. Assay: immunoSEQ multiplex PCR; the TCRdb copy retains only in-frame clones and omits some. The sample lists around 370,000 clones, approximately 89% occurring once. Input material: peripheral blood. The receptor source for this set is a woman aged 18 to 35 who had recovered from COVID-19. Both conserved end residues are part of each CDR3. A D gene is named only where the DNA matches it firmly. Clone size is not always given. Where it is, it says once, few, many or a class for expanded clones.

CDR3nt	CDR3aa	d_gene	j_gene	abundance	v_gene
TGTGCCTGGAGCAGGGTCGGATCACCCCTCCACTTT	CAWSRVGSPLHF	.	TRBJ1-6	.	TRBV30
TGCAGCGTTGAAGAAGAGGACAGGGGGCAGACTGGCTACACCTTC	CSVEEEDRGQTGYTF	TRBD1	TRBJ1-2	.	TRBV29-1
TGTGCCAGCAGCTTGTTTAGGGGCCCGCTACAAGAGACCCAGTACTTC	CASSLFRGPLQETQYF	.	TRBJ2-5	.	TRBV7-8
TGTGCCACCAGTGATTTTGCGGGGGCGGACACCGGGGAGCTGTTTTTT	CATSDFAGADTGELFF	.	TRBJ2-2	.	TRBV24-1
TGTGCCAACTCAGGGCACACTAATGAAAAACTGTTTTTT	CANSGHTNEKLFF	.	TRBJ1-4	.	TRBV3-1/TRBV3-2
TGTGCCAGCTCACCTCCCGGGAGGGATGAGCAGTTCTTC	CASSPPGRDEQFF	TRBD2	TRBJ2-1	.	TRBV18
TGTGCCAGCAGTGAGACTAGCGGGAGGATCTTTGGGACCCAGTACTTC	CASSETSGRIFGTQYF	TRBD2	TRBJ2-5	.	TRBV6-1
TGTGCCAGCAGTTCACCGGGGGGCTTATATGGCTACACCTTC	CASSSPGGLYGYTF	.	TRBJ1-2	.	TRBV6-5
TGCGCCAGCAGCGGCGTCTCAGGGGGCGCGATCCTGACTTTC	CASSGVSGGAILTF	TRBD1	TRBJ2-6	.	TRBV10-2
TGTGCCAGATCAAAGGCACAGGGGGACCAAGAGACCCAGTACTTC	CARSKAQGDQETQYF	.	TRBJ2-5	.	TRBV21-1
TGTGCCACCAGGTCGGGGGGGGACACTGAAGCTTTCTTT	CATRSGGDTEAFF	.	TRBJ1-1	.	TRBV24-1
TGTGCCAGCAGCTCCCGGGACAGGGCCGCGAACTCTGGGGCCAACGTCCTGACTTTC	CASSSRDRAANSGANVLTF	TRBD1	TRBJ2-6	.	TRBV3-1/TRBV3-2
TGTGCCAGCAGCTTAGCTCTTCTTCGCAATGAGCAGTTCTTC	CASSLALLRNEQFF	.	TRBJ2-1	.	TRBV7-8
TGCGCCAGCAGGGCGACTAGCGGGACGCACCAAAGGTACAATGAGCAGTTCTTC	CASRATSGTHQRYNEQFF	TRBD2	TRBJ2-1	.	TRBV10-2
TGCGCCAGCAGCCAAGGGGGGGTTTACAATGAGCAGTTCTTC	CASSQGGVYNEQFF	.	TRBJ2-1	.	TRBV5-1
TGTGCCAGCAGCGTAGCTCCGAGGAGTGAGCAGTTCTTC	CASSVAPRSEQFF	.	TRBJ2-1	.	TRBV9
TGTGCCAGTAGCCCGGGGAGCGGGAGTGAGGAGACCCAGTACTTC	CASSPGSGSEETQYF	TRBD2	TRBJ2-5	.	TRBV19
TGTGCCAGCAGACCGACAGGGCCAGGGAGGAGACTGTTTTTT	CASRPTGPGRRLFF	TRBD1	TRBJ1-4	few	TRBV2
TGTGCCAGCAGCAAAACTAAGGGACAGGGGGCTGTGGAGACCCAGTACTTC	CASSKTKGQGAVETQYF	TRBD1	TRBJ2-5	few	TRBV7-2
TGCGCCAGCAGCTTGGGGCAGGGGGGTGAAAAACTGTTTTTT	CASSLGQGGEKLFF	TRBD1	TRBJ1-4	.	TRBV5-1
TGTGCCAGAACCTTGTCCAGGGAGAACACTGAAGCTTTCTTT	CARTLSRENTEAFF	.	TRBJ1-1	.	TRBV2
TGTGCCAGCAGTTATCGGCGGAAAAACTATGGCTACACCTTC	CASSYRRKNYGYTF	.	TRBJ1-2	.	TRBV6-6
TGCGCCAGCAGCCAAGATCTTTGGGCTAGCGGGAGTACGGGGCAGTTCTTC	CASSQDLWASGSTGQFF	TRBD2	TRBJ2-1	.	TRBV4-1
TGCAGCGTCGAGGACAGAGACAATCAGCCCCAGCATTTT	CSVEDRDNQPQHF	.	TRBJ1-5	once	TRBV29-1
TGTGCCAGCAGTGACGGGGGGAGGGCCGAAGAGACCCAGTACTTC	CASSDGGRAEETQYF	TRBD2	TRBJ2-5	.	TRBV2
TGTGCCAGCAGCCAGATAGCGGGAGACTCAGATACGCAGTATTTT	CASSQIAGDSDTQYF	TRBD2	TRBJ2-3	.	TRBV3-1/TRBV3-2
TGTGCCAGCAGCCCCTACGAGACAGGGTACTACACCGGGGAGCTGTTTTTT	CASSPYETGYYTGELFF	TRBD1	TRBJ2-2	.	TRBV5-5
TGTGCCAGCAGCTTAGACCGGGCGGGAGTGAGATGGACAGATACGCAGTATTTT	CASSLDRAGVRWTDTQYF	TRBD2	TRBJ2-3	.	TRBV11-3
TGTGCCAGCAGCGTTTTAGCGGGAGGCTCCTACAATGAGCAGTTCTTC	CASSVLAGGSYNEQFF	TRBD2	TRBJ2-1	few	TRBV9
TGCGCCAGCAGCCAACATCTAGCGGGACGGTTAGCTGAGCAGTTCTTC	CASSQHLAGRLAEQFF	TRBD2	TRBJ2-1	.	TRBV4-1
TGCAGTGCTGGGGGCGTGGCTTTCTTT	CSAGGVAFF	.	TRBJ1-1	.	TRBV20-1
TGTGCCAGCAGCGCTAGCGTCCGCGTGGACAATGAGCAGTTCTTC	CASSASVRVDNEQFF	.	TRBJ2-1	.	TRBV9
TGTGCCAGCAGCCGTCCGGGACAGGGATATTCTGAGCAGTTCTTC	CASSRPGQGYSEQFF	TRBD1	TRBJ2-1	.	TRBV7-8
TGTGCCAGTAGTAAGTCTAGCGGGAGGGATACGCAGTATTTT	CASSKSSGRDTQYF	TRBD2	TRBJ2-3	.	TRBV19
TGTGCCAGCAGCCCCAGGGAGCGGGGCCAAGAGACCCAGTACTTC	CASSPRERGQETQYF	TRBD2	TRBJ2-5	.	TRBV11-3
TGCGCCAGCAGTCCGGACAGGTCGGGCTACACCTTC	CASSPDRSGYTF	TRBD1	TRBJ1-2	.	TRBV5-1
TGTGCCACCAGTGATTCCGGACAGGGCCGCTATGGCTACACCTTC	CATSDSGQGRYGYTF	TRBD1	TRBJ1-2	.	TRBV24-1
TGTGCCAGCAGTTACGGGCGGGGAGCTAACTATGGCTACACCTTC	CASSYGRGANYGYTF	.	TRBJ1-2	few	TRBV6-2/TRBV6-3
TGTGCCAGCAGCTTAGACTTAGGGGATAGCGGGAGATCAGGGTTCTTC	CASSLDLGDSGRSGFF	TRBD2	TRBJ2-1	.	TRBV7-8
TGCGCCAGCAACCAAGGACTAGCGGGAGAAGAGACCCAGTACTTC	CASNQGLAGEETQYF	TRBD2	TRBJ2-5	.	TRBV5-1
TGTGCCAGCAGCGTAGTTGGCACAGTAAACTATGGCTACACCTTC	CASSVVGTVNYGYTF	.	TRBJ1-2	.	TRBV9
TGTGCCAGCAGCTTAATGGGGACTAGCGGGAACCGGTACAATGAGCAGTTCTTC	CASSLMGTSGNRYNEQFF	TRBD2	TRBJ2-1	.	TRBV7-2
TGTGCCACCAGTGAAGGACAGGGGGCGGGCAATCAGCCCCAGCATTTT	CATSEGQGAGNQPQHF	TRBD1	TRBJ1-5	once	TRBV24-1
TGTGCCTGGAGTGTACGGATTACAGGGAATATAGGCGGGGGCTACACCTTC	CAWSVRITGNIGGGYTF	.	TRBJ1-2	.	TRBV30
TGTGCCAGCAGTTTGGGTGACAGGGTGGTCGGGGAGCTGTTTTTT	CASSLGDRVVGELFF	TRBD1	TRBJ2-2	.	TRBV28
TGCGCCAGCGGGATGGGGACAGGGGAATACAATGAGCAGTTCTTC	CASGMGTGEYNEQFF	TRBD1	TRBJ2-1	once	TRBV5-1
TGTGCCAGTAGTACCTCGACAGGGGACACCGGGGAGCTGTTTTTT	CASSTSTGDTGELFF	TRBD1	TRBJ2-2	.	TRBV19
TGTGCCATCTCCTTGGGGCCCAACACTGAAGCTTTCTTT	CAISLGPNTEAFF	.	TRBJ1-1	.	TRBV10-3
TGTGCCAGCAGGTCAGGGACAGGGACCTACAATGAGCAGTTCTTC	CASRSGTGTYNEQFF	TRBD1	TRBJ2-1	.	TRBV27
TGCAGTGCTAGTCGCGGGAGGTTTGAGACCCAGTACTTC	CSASRGRFETQYF	TRBD2	TRBJ2-5	.	TRBV20-1
TGCGCCAGCAGGGCCGAGACAAACCCTAATGAAAAACTGTTTTTT	CASRAETNPNEKLFF	.	TRBJ1-4	.	TRBV10-2
TGTGCCAGCAGCGGTAGGACAGGGTACGCGAACACCGGGGAGCTGTTTTTT	CASSGRTGYANTGELFF	TRBD1	TRBJ2-2	.	TRBV11-3
TGTGCCAGTAGTAACGAATTCCGACAGGCCTATGGCTACACCTTC	CASSNEFRQAYGYTF	.	TRBJ1-2	.	TRBV19
TGTGCCAGCAGCCCGGAGTGGAGTAGCCCTGAAGCTTTCTTT	CASSPEWSSPEAFF	.	TRBJ1-1	.	TRBV25-1
TGTGCCTGGAGTGGACTAGCGGGATTTAATGAGCAGTTCTTC	CAWSGLAGFNEQFF	TRBD2	TRBJ2-1	once	TRBV30
TGTGCCAGCAGCCCCTTTAACACCGGGGAGCTGTTTTTT	CASSPFNTGELFF	.	TRBJ2-2	.	TRBV27
TGCGCCAGCAGCCAAGATTACCGGAGCACAGATACGCAGTATTTT	CASSQDYRSTDTQYF	.	TRBJ2-3	.	TRBV4-3